This TCR beta chain was captured by sequencing in a study of T cell changes during pregnancy in multiple sclerosis. Sequencing was performed with immunoSEQ multiplex PCR; in TCRdb, only in-frame clones are kept and a portion is missing. The sample yields approximately 70,000 clones, 94% seen once. This clonotype originated in a female donor with multiple sclerosis, enrolled in a pregnancy study. The material sequenced was CD4+ T cells from peripheral blood mononuclear cells, taken after pregnancy.

In DNA form, the CDR3 reads TGTGCCAGCTCACGGACAGAAACTAATGAAAAACTGTTTTTT. It yields the protein CASSRTETNEKLFF. The V gene is TRBV18, the J gene TRBJ1-4, with D tentatively TRBD1 (6 bases). The CDR3 loop spans 14 amino acids. Germline lookup yields CDR1 KGHSH and CDR2 LQKENI. V was shortened by 4 bases and J by 1 base, with 7 bases between the two germline ends.